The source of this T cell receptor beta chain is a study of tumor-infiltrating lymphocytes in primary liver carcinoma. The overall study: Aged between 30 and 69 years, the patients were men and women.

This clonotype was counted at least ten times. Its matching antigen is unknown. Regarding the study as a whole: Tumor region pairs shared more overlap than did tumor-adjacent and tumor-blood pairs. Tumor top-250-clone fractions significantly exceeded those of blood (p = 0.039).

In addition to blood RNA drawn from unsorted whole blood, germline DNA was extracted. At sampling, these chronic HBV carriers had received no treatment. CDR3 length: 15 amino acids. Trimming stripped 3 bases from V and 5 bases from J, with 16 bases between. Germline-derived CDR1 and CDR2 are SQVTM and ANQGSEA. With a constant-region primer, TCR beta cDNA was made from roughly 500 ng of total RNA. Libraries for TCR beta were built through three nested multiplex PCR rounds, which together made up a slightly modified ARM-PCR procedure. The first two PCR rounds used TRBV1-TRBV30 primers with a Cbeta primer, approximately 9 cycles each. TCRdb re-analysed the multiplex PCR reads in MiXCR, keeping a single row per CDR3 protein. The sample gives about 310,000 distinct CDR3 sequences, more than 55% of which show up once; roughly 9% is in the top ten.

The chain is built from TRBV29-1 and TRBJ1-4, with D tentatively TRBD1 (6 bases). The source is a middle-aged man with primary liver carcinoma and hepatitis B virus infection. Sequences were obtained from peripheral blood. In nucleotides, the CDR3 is TGCAGCGTTGATTGGGCAGGGGACCTAAATGAAAAACTGTTTTTT. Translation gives CSVDWAGDLNEKLFF.